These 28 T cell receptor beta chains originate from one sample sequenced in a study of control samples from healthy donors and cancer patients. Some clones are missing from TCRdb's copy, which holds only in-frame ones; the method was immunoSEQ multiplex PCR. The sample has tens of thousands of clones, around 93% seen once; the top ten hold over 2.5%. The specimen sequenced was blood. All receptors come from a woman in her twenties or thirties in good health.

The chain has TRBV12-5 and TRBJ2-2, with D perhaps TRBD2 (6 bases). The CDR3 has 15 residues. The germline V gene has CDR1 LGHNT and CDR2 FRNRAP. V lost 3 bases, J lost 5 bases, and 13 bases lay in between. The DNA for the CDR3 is TGTGCTAGTGGTTTCACGGGGGTGGGGACCGGGGAGCTGTTTTTT. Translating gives CASGFTGVGTGELFF.

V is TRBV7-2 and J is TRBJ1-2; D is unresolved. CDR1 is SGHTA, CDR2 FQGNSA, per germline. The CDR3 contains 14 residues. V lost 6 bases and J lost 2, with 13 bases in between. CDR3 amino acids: CASRSTLLNYGYTF. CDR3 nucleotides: TGTGCCAGCAGGTCGACACTCCTCAACTATGGCTACACCTTC.

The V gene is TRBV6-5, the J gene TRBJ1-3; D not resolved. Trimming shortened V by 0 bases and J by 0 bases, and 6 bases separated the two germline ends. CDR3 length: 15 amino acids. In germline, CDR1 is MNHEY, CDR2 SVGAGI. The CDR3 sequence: CASSYSQSSGNTIYF. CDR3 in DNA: TGTGCCAGCAGTTACTCGCAGAGCTCTGGAAACACCATATATTTT.

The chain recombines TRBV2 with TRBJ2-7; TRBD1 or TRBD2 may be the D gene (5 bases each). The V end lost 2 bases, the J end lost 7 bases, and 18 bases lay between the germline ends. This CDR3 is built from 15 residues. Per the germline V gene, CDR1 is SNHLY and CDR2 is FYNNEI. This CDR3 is CASSEFRGASREQYF. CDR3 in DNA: TGTGCCAGCAGTGAATTTAGAGGGGCCAGTAGGGAGCAGTACTTC.

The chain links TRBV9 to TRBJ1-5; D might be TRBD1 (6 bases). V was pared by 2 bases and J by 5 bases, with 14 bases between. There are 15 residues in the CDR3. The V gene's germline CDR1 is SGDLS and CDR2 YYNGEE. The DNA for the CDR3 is TGTGCCAGCAGCGTCGGCACGGGGGGCTATCAGCCCCAGCATTTT. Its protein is CASSVGTGGYQPQHF. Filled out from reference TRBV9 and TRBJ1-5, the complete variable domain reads DSGVTQTPKHLITATGQRVTLRCSPRSGDLSVYWYQQSLDQGLQFLIQYYNGEERAKGNILERFSAQQFPDLHSELNLSSLELGDSALYFCASSVGTGGYQPQHFGDGTRLSIL.

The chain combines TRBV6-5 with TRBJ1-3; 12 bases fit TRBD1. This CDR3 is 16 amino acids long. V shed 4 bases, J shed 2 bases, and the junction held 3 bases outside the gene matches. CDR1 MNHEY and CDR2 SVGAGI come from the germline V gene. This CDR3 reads CASSSGTGGAGNTIYF. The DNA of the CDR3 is TGTGCCAGCAGTTCCGGGACAGGGGGCGCTGGAAACACCATATATTTT.

The chain's CDR3 is CASRAGQGWETQYF. CDR3 sequence (DNA): TGTGCCAGCAGAGCTGGACAGGGGTGGGAGACCCAGTACTTC. The chain joins TRBV6-5 to TRBJ2-5; 9 positions match TRBD1. CDR1 is MNHEY and CDR2 is SVGAGI in the germline V gene. Germline trimming cut 6 bases from V and 5 bases from J; bases unmatched to any gene: 7. This CDR3 spans 14 amino acids.

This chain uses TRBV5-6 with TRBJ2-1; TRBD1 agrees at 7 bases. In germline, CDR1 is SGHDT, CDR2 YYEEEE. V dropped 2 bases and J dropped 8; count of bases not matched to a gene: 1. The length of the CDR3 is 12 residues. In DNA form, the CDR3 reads TGTGCCAGCAGCTTTACAGGGGATGAGCAGTTCTTC. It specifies CASSFTGDEQFF.

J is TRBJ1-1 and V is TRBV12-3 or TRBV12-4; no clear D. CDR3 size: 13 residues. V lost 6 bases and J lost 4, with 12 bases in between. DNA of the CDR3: TGTGCCAGCAGGACCGGGTCTCTCACTGAAGCTTTCTTT. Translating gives CASRTGSLTEAFF.

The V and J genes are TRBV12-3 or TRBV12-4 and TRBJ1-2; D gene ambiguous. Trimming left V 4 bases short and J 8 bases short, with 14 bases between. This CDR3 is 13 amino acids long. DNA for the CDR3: TGTGCCAGCAGTTCCACTGAACGACGGGGCTACACCTTC. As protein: CASSSTERRGYTF.

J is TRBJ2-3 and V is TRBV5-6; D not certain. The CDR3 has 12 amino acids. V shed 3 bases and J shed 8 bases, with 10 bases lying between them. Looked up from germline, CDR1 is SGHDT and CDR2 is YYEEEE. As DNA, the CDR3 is TGTGCCAGCAGCTCCGAATTCGGTACGCAGTATTTT. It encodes CASSSEFGTQYF.

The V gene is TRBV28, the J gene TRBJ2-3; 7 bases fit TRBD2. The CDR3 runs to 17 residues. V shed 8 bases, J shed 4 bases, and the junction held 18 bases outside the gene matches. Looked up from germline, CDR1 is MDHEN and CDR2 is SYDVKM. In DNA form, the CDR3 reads TGTGCCAGCTCCAAAGCCGGAGCGGGGCTCGTCGCAGATACGCAGTATTTT. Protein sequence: CASSKAGAGLVADTQYF.

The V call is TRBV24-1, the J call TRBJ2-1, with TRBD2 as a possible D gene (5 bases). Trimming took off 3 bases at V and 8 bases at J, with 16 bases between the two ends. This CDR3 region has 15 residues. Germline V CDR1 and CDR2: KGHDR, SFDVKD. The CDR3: CATSDPWGDGYEQFF. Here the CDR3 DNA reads TGTGCCACCAGTGATCCCTGGGGAGACGGATATGAGCAGTTCTTC.

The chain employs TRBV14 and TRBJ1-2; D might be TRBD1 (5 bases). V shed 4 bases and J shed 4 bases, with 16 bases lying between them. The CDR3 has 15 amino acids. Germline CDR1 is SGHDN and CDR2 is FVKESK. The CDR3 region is CASSLGGTAPYGYTF. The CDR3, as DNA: TGTGCCAGCAGCCTGGGCGGGACGGCGCCCTATGGCTACACCTTC.

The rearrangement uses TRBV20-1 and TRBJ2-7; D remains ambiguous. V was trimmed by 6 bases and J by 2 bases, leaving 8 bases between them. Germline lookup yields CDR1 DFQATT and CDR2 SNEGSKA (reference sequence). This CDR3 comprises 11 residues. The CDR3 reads CSAVTTYEQYF. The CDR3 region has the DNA TGCAGTGCCGTTACTACCTACGAGCAGTACTTC.

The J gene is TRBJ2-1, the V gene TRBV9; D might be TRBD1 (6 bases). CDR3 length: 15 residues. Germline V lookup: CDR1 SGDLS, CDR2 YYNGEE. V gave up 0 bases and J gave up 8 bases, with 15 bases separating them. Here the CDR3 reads CASSVGPDRMDEQFF. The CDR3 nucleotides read TGTGCCAGCAGCGTAGGTCCTGACAGGATGGATGAGCAGTTCTTC.

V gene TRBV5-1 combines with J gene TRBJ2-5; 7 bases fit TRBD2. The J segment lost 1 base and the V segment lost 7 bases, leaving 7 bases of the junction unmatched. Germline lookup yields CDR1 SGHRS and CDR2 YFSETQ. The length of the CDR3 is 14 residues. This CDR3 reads CASGRDGAQETQYF. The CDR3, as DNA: TGCGCCAGCGGGAGGGACGGGGCCCAAGAGACCCAGTACTTC. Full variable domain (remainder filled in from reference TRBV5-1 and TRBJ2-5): KAGVTQTPRYLIKTRGQQVTLSCSPISGHRSVSWYQQTPGQGLQFLFEYFSETQRNKGNFPGRFSGRQFSNSRSEMNVSTLELGDSALYLCASGRDGAQETQYFGPGTRLLVL.

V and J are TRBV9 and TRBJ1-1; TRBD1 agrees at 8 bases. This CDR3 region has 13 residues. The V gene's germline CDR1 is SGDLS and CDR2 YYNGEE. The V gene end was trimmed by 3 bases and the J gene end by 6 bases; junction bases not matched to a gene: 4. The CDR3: CASSGAQGAEAFF. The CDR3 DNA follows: TGTGCCAGCAGCGGCGCACAGGGGGCTGAAGCTTTCTTT.

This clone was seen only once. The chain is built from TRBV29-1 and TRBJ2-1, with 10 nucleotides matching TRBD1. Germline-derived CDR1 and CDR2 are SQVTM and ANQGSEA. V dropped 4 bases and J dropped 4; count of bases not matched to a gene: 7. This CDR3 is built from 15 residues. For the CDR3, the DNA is TGCAGCGTTGCTCCGTTGGGACAGGGGTACAATGAGCAGTTCTTC. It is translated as CSVAPLGQGYNEQFF.

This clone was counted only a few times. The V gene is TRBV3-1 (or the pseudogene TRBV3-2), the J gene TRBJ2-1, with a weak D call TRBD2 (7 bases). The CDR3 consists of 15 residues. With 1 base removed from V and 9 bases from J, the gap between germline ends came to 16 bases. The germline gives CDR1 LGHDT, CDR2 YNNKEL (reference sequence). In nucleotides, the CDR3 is TGTGCCAGCAGCCAAGTGGCGGGGGCTGATGGTGAGCAGTTCTTC. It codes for CASSQVAGADGEQFF.

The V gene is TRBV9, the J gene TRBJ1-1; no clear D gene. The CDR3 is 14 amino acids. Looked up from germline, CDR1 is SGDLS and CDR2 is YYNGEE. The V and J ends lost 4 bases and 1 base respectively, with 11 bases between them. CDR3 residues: CASSLDTENTEAFF. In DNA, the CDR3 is TGTGCCAGCAGCTTAGACACGGAGAACACTGAAGCTTTCTTT.

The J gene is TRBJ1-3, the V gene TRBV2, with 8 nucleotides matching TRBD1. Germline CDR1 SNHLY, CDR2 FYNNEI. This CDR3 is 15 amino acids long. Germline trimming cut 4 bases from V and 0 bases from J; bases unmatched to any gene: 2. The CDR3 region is CASSGDRTSGNTIYF. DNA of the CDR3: TGTGCCAGCAGTGGGGACAGGACCTCTGGAAACACCATATATTTT.

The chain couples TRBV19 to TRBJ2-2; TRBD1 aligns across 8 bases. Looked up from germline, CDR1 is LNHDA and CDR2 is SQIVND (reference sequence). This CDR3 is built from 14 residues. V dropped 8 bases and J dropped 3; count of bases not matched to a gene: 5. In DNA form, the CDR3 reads TGTGCCAGTCAGACAGGGGCCTACACCGGGGAGCTGTTTTTT. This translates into CASQTGAYTGELFF.

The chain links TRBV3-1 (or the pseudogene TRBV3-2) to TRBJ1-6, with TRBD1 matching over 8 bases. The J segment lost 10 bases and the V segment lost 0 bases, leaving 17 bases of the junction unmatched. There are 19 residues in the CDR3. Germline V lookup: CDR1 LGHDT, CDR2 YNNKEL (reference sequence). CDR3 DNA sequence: TGTGCCAGCAGCCAAGATAGAAGCCCAAGGACAGGGTCAGGGTCACCCCTCCACTTT. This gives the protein CASSQDRSPRTGSGSPLHF.

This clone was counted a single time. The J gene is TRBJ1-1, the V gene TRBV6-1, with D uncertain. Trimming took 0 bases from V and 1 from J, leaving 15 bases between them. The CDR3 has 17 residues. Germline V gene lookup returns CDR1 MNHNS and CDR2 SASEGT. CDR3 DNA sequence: TGTGCCAGCAGTGAAGCGCTTCTGGCAGATTCGAACACTGAAGCTTTCTTT. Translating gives CASSEALLADSNTEAFF.

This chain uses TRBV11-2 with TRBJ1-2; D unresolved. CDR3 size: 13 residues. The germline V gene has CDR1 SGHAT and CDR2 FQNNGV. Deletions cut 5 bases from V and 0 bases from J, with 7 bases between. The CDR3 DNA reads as TGTGCCAGCAGCCCCGACACTAACTATGGCTACACCTTC. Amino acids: CASSPDTNYGYTF.

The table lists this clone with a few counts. The CDR3 reads CASSVGGTANQPQHF. The CDR3 DNA follows: TGTGCCAGCAGCGTAGGAGGGACAGCTAATCAGCCCCAGCATTTT. This chain uses TRBV9 with TRBJ1-5; 7 bases agree with TRBD1. J was trimmed by 4 bases and V by 0 bases; bases with no gene match: 4. This CDR3 contains 15 residues. Germline CDR1 and CDR2: SGDLS and YYNGEE.

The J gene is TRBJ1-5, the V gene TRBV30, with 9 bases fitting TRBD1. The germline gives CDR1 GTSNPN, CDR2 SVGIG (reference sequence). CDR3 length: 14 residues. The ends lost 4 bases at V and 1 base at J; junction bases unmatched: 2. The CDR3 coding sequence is TGTGCCTGGATGACAGGGGGGAGCAATCAGCCCCAGCATTTT. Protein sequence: CAWMTGGSNQPQHF. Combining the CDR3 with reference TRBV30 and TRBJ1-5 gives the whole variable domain SQTIHQWPATLVQPVGSPLSLECTVEGTSNPNLYWYRQAAGRGLQLLFYSVGIGQISSEVPQNLSASRPQDRQFILSSKKLLLSDSGFYLCAWMTGGSNQPQHFGDGTRLSIL.